These T cell receptor beta chains were read from a single sample in a study of shared T cell receptors in the human thymus. Profiling relied on immunoSEQ multiplex PCR, and the TCRdb table lists in-frame clones only, not all of them. The table has hundreds of thousands of clones, 70% to 90% seen once. These data also formed part of another study, on human thymus T cells.

Sequenced material: thymocytes. These receptor sequences come from a girl less than two years old with a congenital heart defect. Each CDR3 is given with its conserved first and last residue. Each record gives: clone size, V gene, J gene, D gene, CDR3 DNA, CDR3 protein. A D gene is named only where the DNA matches it firmly. The size entry is marked missing in some rows and otherwise reads once, few, many or a size class.

clone size: -; V gene: TRBV6-5; J gene: TRBJ1-1; D gene: -; CDR3 DNA: TGTGCCAGCAGGTGCACCGGAGGGATTCACACTGAAGCTTTCTTT; CDR3 protein: CASRCTGGIHTEAFF
clone size: -; V gene: TRBV5-1; J gene: TRBJ2-2; D gene: -; CDR3 DNA: TGCGCCAGCGCTCCTGGGAGGGGGTCCGGGGAGCTGTTTTTT; CDR3 protein: CASAPGRGSGELFF
clone size: -; V gene: TRBV5-1; J gene: TRBJ1-1; D gene: -; CDR3 DNA: TGCGCCAGCAGCTTGGGAAGGGGCAGCACTGAAGCTTTCTTT; CDR3 protein: CASSLGRGSTEAFF
clone size: -; V gene: TRBV19; J gene: TRBJ2-4; D gene: -; CDR3 DNA: TGTGCCAGTAGTACGGGGGGCGGGGACATTCAGTACTTC; CDR3 protein: CASSTGGGDIQYF
clone size: -; V gene: TRBV11-2; J gene: TRBJ2-6; D gene: -; CDR3 DNA: TGTGCCAGCAGTAGGTTCCAGGTTATGAGCTCTGGGGCCAACGTCCTGACTTTC; CDR3 protein: CASSRFQVMSSGANVLTF
clone size: -; V gene: TRBV14; J gene: TRBJ1-1; D gene: -; CDR3 DNA: TGTGCCAGCAGCCAAGATCAGGGTGAAGCTTTCTTT; CDR3 protein: CASSQDQGEAFF
clone size: once; V gene: TRBV6-5; J gene: TRBJ2-3; D gene: -; CDR3 DNA: TGTGCCAGCTGGGGACACCACCTCACAGATACGCAGTATTTT; CDR3 protein: CASWGHHLTDTQYF
clone size: -; V gene: TRBV5-4; J gene: TRBJ2-7; D gene: -; CDR3 DNA: TGTGCCAGCAGCTCGACAGTCACCTACGAGCAGTACTTC; CDR3 protein: CASSSTVTYEQYF
clone size: -; V gene: TRBV6-5; J gene: TRBJ2-5; D gene: TRBD2; CDR3 DNA: TGTGCCAGCAGTCGACGGACTAGTACCGAGACCCAGTACTTC; CDR3 protein: CASSRRTSTETQYF
clone size: -; V gene: TRBV21-1; J gene: TRBJ1-2; D gene: -; CDR3 DNA: TGTGCCAGCAGCAAATGGACAGACGAACCCCCCTATGGCTACACCTTC; CDR3 protein: CASSKWTDEPPYGYTF
clone size: -; V gene: TRBV7-8; J gene: TRBJ2-7; D gene: -; CDR3 DNA: TGTGCCAGCAGCTCACACGTCTACGAGCAGTACTTC; CDR3 protein: CASSSHVYEQYF
clone size: once; V gene: TRBV6-1; J gene: TRBJ1-5; D gene: TRBD1; CDR3 DNA: TGTGCCAGCACCTTGACAGGGAACCCTAATCAGCCCCAGCATTTT; CDR3 protein: CASTLTGNPNQPQHF
clone size: -; V gene: TRBV5-1; J gene: TRBJ1-1; D gene: -; CDR3 DNA: TGCGCCAGCAGCTTGGCCAGGCCGGCCAAAAACCGGATGAACACTGAAGCTTTCTTT; CDR3 protein: CASSLARPAKNRMNTEAFF
clone size: -; V gene: TRBV2; J gene: TRBJ2-7; D gene: TRBD2; CDR3 DNA: TGTGCCAGCACCCCATTAGCGGGTTTAGCCTACGAGCAGTACTTC; CDR3 protein: CASTPLAGLAYEQYF
clone size: -; V gene: TRBV12-5; J gene: TRBJ2-2; D gene: -; CDR3 DNA: TGTGCTAGTGGTTTGGTACGGCGGGCGAGGAGTGGGACCGGGGAGCTGTTTTTT; CDR3 protein: CASGLVRRARSGTGELFF
clone size: -; V gene: TRBV27; J gene: TRBJ1-6; D gene: -; CDR3 DNA: TGTGCCAGCACCGAGGACAGTTCAAATTCACCCCTCCACTTT; CDR3 protein: CASTEDSSNSPLHF
clone size: -; V gene: TRBV7-2; J gene: TRBJ1-1; D gene: TRBD1; CDR3 DNA: TGTGCCAGCAGCTCACAGGGACAGGGTAGGCCGAGCACTGAAGCTTTCTTT; CDR3 protein: CASSSQGQGRPSTEAFF
clone size: -; V gene: TRBV14; J gene: TRBJ1-3; D gene: TRBD1; CDR3 DNA: TGTGCCAGCAGCCGCCGGGACAGGGGCGATTTACCCTCTGGAAACACCATATATTTT; CDR3 protein: CASSRRDRGDLPSGNTIYF
clone size: -; V gene: TRBV19; J gene: TRBJ1-2; D gene: -; CDR3 DNA: TGTGCCAGTAGCCGCGACAGTTATCCCCCTTATGGCTACACCTTC; CDR3 protein: CASSRDSYPPYGYTF
clone size: once; V gene: TRBV15; J gene: TRBJ2-1; D gene: TRBD1; CDR3 DNA: TGTGCCACCAGAGGAGCCGGAGGACAGGGGATCAATGAGCAGTTCTTC; CDR3 protein: CATRGAGGQGINEQFF
clone size: -; V gene: TRBV7-8; J gene: TRBJ2-5; D gene: -; CDR3 DNA: TGTGCCAGCAGCTCCCTAAGGAGCGGACGCCAAGAGACCCAGTACTTC; CDR3 protein: CASSSLRSGRQETQYF
clone size: -; V gene: TRBV30; J gene: TRBJ2-3; D gene: TRBD1; CDR3 DNA: TGTGCCTGGACCAGGGGGCGGCGCACAGATACGCAGTATTTT; CDR3 protein: CAWTRGRRTDTQYF
clone size: -; V gene: TRBV6-6; J gene: TRBJ2-3; D gene: TRBD2; CDR3 DNA: TGTGCCAGCAGTTACCTCGGACTAGGACCCACAGATACGCAGTATTTT; CDR3 protein: CASSYLGLGPTDTQYF